These T cell receptor beta chains were read from a single sample in a study of chemoradiotherapy in HPV16-positive cancers. Method: immunoSEQ multiplex PCR; TCRdb's copy keeps in-frame clones and lacks some. The repertoire holds about 7,500 clones, with over 55% as singletons. Sequencing used tumor tissue, obtained from a patient who underwent chemoradiotherapy. Source of these receptors: a human donor with HPV-associated anogenital cancer. Each CDR3 is given with its conserved first and last residue. Fields, in order: J gene, V gene, CDR3 protein.

j_call: TRBJ2-7; v_call: TRBV21-1; cdr3_aa: CARDRATYEQYF
j_call: TRBJ1-1; v_call: TRBV5-6; cdr3_aa: CASSFSQGTEAFF
j_call: TRBJ1-3; v_call: TRBV5-1; cdr3_aa: CASSFTTSGNTIYF
j_call: TRBJ2-7; v_call: TRBV27; cdr3_aa: CASSFRATTSYEQYF
j_call: TRBJ1-4; v_call: TRBV5-1; cdr3_aa: CASSFGQGDEKLFF
j_call: TRBJ2-2; v_call: TRBV11-2; cdr3_aa: CASSRSGTGELFF
j_call: TRBJ1-1; v_call: TRBV6-5; cdr3_aa: CASSYWDRPTEAFF
j_call: TRBJ2-7; v_call: TRBV28; cdr3_aa: CASSFSSGTSGTYEQYF
j_call: TRBJ2-3; v_call: TRBV7-2; cdr3_aa: CASSLGPVTDTQYF
j_call: TRBJ1-3; v_call: TRBV29-1; cdr3_aa: CSASTGGMGNTIYF